One and the same sample provided the 4 T cell receptor beta chains below, sequenced in a study of yellow fever vaccine responses in identical twins. TCRdb called the RT-PCR reads again in MiXCR, with one record for every CDR3 protein. The data hold 18,000 or so distinct CDR3 sequences, with 61% observed a single time. The sample consisted of T cells from blood (PBMCs), unsorted or a sorted subset (not recorded which), taken before or after yellow fever vaccination (not recorded which). The receptors originated from a woman younger than 35 who received the yellow fever vaccine.

The chain carries TRBV20-1 and TRBJ2-5; D unclear. This CDR3 spans 9 amino acids. V was shortened by 0 bases and J by 9 bases, with 2 bases between the two germline ends. In germline, CDR1 is DFQATT, CDR2 SNEGSKA (reference sequence). The DNA of the CDR3 is TGCAGTGCTAGAGACTCCCAGTACTTC. It translates to CSARDSQYF.

This chain uses TRBV12-3 or TRBV12-4 with TRBJ1-5; D is unclear. V was shortened by 3 bases and J by 4 bases, with 7 bases between the two germline ends. The length of the CDR3 is 13 residues. CDR3 sequence: CASSFGLNQPQHF. The CDR3, as DNA: TGTGCCAGCAGTTTTGGCCTTAATCAGCCCCAGCATTTT.

The chain combines TRBV25-1 with TRBJ2-4; tentatively, D is TRBD1 (6 bases). There are 17 residues in the CDR3. The germline V gene encodes CDR1 MGHDK and CDR2 SYGVNS. Trimming removed 2 bases from V and 0 bases from J, with 14 bases in between. The CDR3 sequence: CASSEPQGVGAKNIQYF. CDR3 in DNA: TGTGCCAGCAGTGAACCACAGGGTGTAGGAGCCAAAAACATTCAGTACTTC.

The chain is built from TRBV5-1 and TRBJ2-1; no definite D call. V shed 4 bases and J shed 3 bases, with 11 bases lying between them. This CDR3 region has 14 residues. Germline V gene lookup returns CDR1 SGHRS and CDR2 YFSETQ. CDR3 DNA sequence: TGCGCCAGCAGCGTTGGCGCGGTCTACAATGAGCAGTTCTTC. This translates into CASSVGAVYNEQFF.